The 27 T cell receptor beta chains below come from one sample, sequenced in a study of technical replicates of blood from a few donors. The repertoire was sequenced with immunoSEQ multiplex PCR; TCRdb's copy has only in-frame clones and lacks some. The sample has under 85,000 clones; approximately 93% are singletons. The sample comprised T cells isolated from PBMCs. The receptors were sampled from a human donor in good health.

The chain is built from TRBV27 and TRBJ2-6; no clear D. The germline V and J ends were trimmed by 3 bases and 4 bases, with 4 bases remaining between them. This CDR3 contains 13 residues. From germline, CDR1 is MNHEY and CDR2 SMNVEV (reference sequence). CDR3 in DNA: TGTGCCAGCAGTTTTATAGGGGCCAACGTCCTGACTTTC. As protein: CASSFIGANVLTF. Combining the CDR3 with reference TRBV27 and TRBJ2-6 gives the whole variable domain EAQVTQNPRYLITVTGKKLTVTCSQNMNHEYMSWYRQDPGLGLRQIYYSMNVEVTDKGDVPEGYKVSRKEKRNFPLILESPSPNQTSLYFCASSFIGANVLTFGAGSRLTVL.

V is TRBV5-4 and J is TRBJ1-1, with no clear D. The CDR3 totals 14 residues. The germline V gene has CDR1 SGHNT and CDR2 YYREEE (reference sequence). The V gene lost 4 bases and the J gene lost 3 bases, with 13 bases spanning the gap. CDR3 bases: TGTGCCAGCAGCGCAATTAAAGGAGACACTGAAGCTTTCTTT. Amino acid sequence: CASSAIKGDTEAFF.

This rearrangement joins TRBV28 to TRBJ1-5; unclear D gene. V was trimmed by 4 bases and J by 4 bases, leaving 20 bases between them. CDR1 is MDHEN and CDR2 is SYDVKM in the germline V gene. This CDR3 spans 17 amino acids. The CDR3, as DNA: TGTGCCAGCAGTTCAGCCAGGACGGGGATTGGGAATCAGCCCCAGCATTTT. It is translated as CASSSARTGIGNQPQHF.

The gene calls are TRBV29-1 and TRBJ1-2, with D maybe TRBD1 (6 bases). This CDR3 contains 13 residues. Germline V gene sequence: CDR1 SQVTM, CDR2 ANQGSEA. Written as DNA, the CDR3 is TGCAGTTCCTCAGGGGATTTAAACTATGGCTACACCTTC. It codes for CSSSGDLNYGYTF.

The V gene is TRBV13, the J gene TRBJ1-2; no clear D gene. Germline-derived CDR1 and CDR2 are PRHDT and FYEKMQ (reference sequence). The V and J ends lost 5 bases and 5 bases respectively, with 15 bases between them. The CDR3 spans 14 residues. CDR3 coding DNA: TGTGCCAGCAGCCCAAGCGCTCCTTTATATGGCTACACCTTC. As protein: CASSPSAPLYGYTF.

CDR3 amino acids: CASSPRSGGTDTQYF. For the CDR3, the DNA is TGTGCCAGCTCACCACGGAGCGGGGGCACAGATACGCAGTATTTT. The chain couples TRBV18 to TRBJ2-3, with 7 bases aligning to TRBD2. The CDR3 consists of 15 residues. CDR1 is KGHSH, CDR2 LQKENI, per germline. V shed 1 base and J 1 base; nucleotides not matched to a gene: 2.

This sequence joins TRBV14 and TRBJ2-5; 13 nucleotides align to TRBD2. From germline, CDR1 is SGHDN and CDR2 FVKESK. This CDR3 is 18 amino acids long. The V segment lost 2 bases and the J segment 2 bases; nucleotides outside the gene matches: 8. For the CDR3, the DNA is TGTGCCAGCAGCCAATTACTAGCGGGAGGGCCCCGTCAAGAGACCCAGTACTTC. Amino acid sequence: CASSQLLAGGPRQETQYF. The full variable domain, rest sourced from reference TRBV14 and TRBJ2-5, is EAGVTQFPSHSVIEKGQTVTLRCDPISGHDNLYWYRRVMGKEIKFLLHFVKESKQDESGMPNNRFLAERTGGTYSTLKVQPAELEDSGVYFCASSQLLAGGPRQETQYFGPGTRLLVL.

This chain uses TRBV19 with TRBJ2-7; D gene uncertain. Germline-derived CDR1 and CDR2 are LNHDA and SQIVND (reference sequence). V lost 6 bases to trimming and J lost 0 bases, with 15 bases between them. CDR3 length: 15 amino acids. CDR3 protein: CASSQFQVSSYEQYF. For the CDR3, the DNA is TGTGCCAGTAGCCAATTTCAGGTCAGCTCCTACGAGCAGTACTTC.

There are a few counts of this clone. This rearrangement joins TRBV15 to TRBJ1-1, with a possible D match to TRBD1 (5 bases). Trimming pared 5 bases from V and 5 bases from J, leaving 9 bases between. The CDR3 is made up of 12 amino acids. Germline CDR1 LNHNV, CDR2 YYDKDF (reference sequence). The CDR3 bases are TGTGCCACCAGCCCCAGGGTTACTGAAGCTTTCTTT. Its translation is CATSPRVTEAFF.

The chain combines TRBV19 with TRBJ2-3; D ambiguous. CDR1 and CDR2 (germline): LNHDA, SQIVND (reference sequence). The CDR3 loop spans 19 amino acids. The V end was cut by 5 bases, the J end by 2 bases, with 26 bases between. The CDR3 loop is CASSPRRGGTTLNTDTQYF. CDR3 DNA sequence: TGTGCCAGTAGTCCGAGGAGAGGCGGCACCACTCTAAACACAGATACGCAGTATTTT.

The chain carries TRBV29-1 and TRBJ2-1; D is perhaps TRBD1 (5 bases). Trimming shortened V by 3 bases and J by 0 bases, and 15 bases separated the two germline ends. CDR1 and CDR2 from the germline V gene are SQVTM and ANQGSEA. This CDR3 contains 16 residues. The CDR3 spells CSVDSWGLSSYNEQFF. CDR3 nucleotide sequence: TGCAGCGTTGATTCTTGGGGCCTGAGCTCCTACAATGAGCAGTTCTTC.

In its sample, this clone was seen once. The V and J genes are TRBV28 and TRBJ2-5, with D possibly matching TRBD2 (6 bases). The germline gives CDR1 MDHEN, CDR2 SYDVKM. Deletions cut 3 bases from V and 5 bases from J, with 16 bases between. The CDR3 totals 15 residues. In DNA form, the CDR3 reads TGTGCCAGCAGTTTGCCTGGGAGGCCGGGGGAGACCCAGTACTTC. Encoded protein: CASSLPGRPGETQYF.

CDR3 region: CSIRGGQEGTSRYGYTF. CDR3 DNA sequence: TGCAGCATCCGAGGGGGACAGGAAGGAACCTCTCGCTATGGCTACACCTTC. The V and J genes are TRBV29-1 and TRBJ1-2, with 8 bases that match TRBD1. This CDR3 has 17 residues. V lost 8 bases and J lost 4; bases outside the gene matches: 21. Germline CDR1 reads SQVTM; CDR2 reads ANQGSEA.

The genes are TRBV2 and TRBJ1-1, with D unresolved. V lost 6 bases to trimming and J lost 5 bases, with 10 bases between them. Per the germline V gene, CDR1 is SNHLY and CDR2 is FYNNEI. This CDR3 is 12 amino acids long. CDR3 in DNA: TGTGCCAGCAGCGAACGGGGTACTGAAGCTTTCTTT. Its translation: CASSERGTEAFF.

V and J are TRBV28 and TRBJ1-1; tentative D call: TRBD1 (6 bases). The CDR3 extends over 16 amino acids. Trimming pared 6 bases from V and 2 bases from J, leaving 19 bases between. CDR1 is MDHEN, CDR2 SYDVKM, per germline. For the CDR3, the DNA is TGTGCCAGCAGGCACAGGGAAAGTAGGAGAAACACTGAAGCTTTCTTT. It translates to CASRHRESRRNTEAFF.

This clone was detected only once. This chain uses TRBV9 with TRBJ1-5; D not resolved. CDR3 length: 16 amino acids. Germline CDR1 SGDLS, CDR2 YYNGEE. V dropped 3 bases and J dropped 3 bases, with 16 bases sitting between them. Here the CDR3 DNA reads TGTGCCAGCAGCGCCAGCGGGTCCCTTGCCAATCAGCCCCAGCATTTT. Its protein is CASSASGSLANQPQHF.

This sequence joins TRBV27 and TRBJ2-7, with D maybe TRBD2 (6 bases). The V gene lost 0 bases and the J gene lost 5 bases, with 14 bases spanning the gap. The CDR3 covers 15 residues. The germline gives CDR1 MNHEY, CDR2 SMNVEV (reference sequence). CDR3 residues: CASSLSITWGDEQYF. The CDR3 bases are TGTGCCAGCAGTTTATCGATAACATGGGGGGACGAGCAGTACTTC.

The chain links TRBV5-8 to TRBJ2-5, with 10 bases fitting TRBD1. The ends lost 2 bases at V and 3 bases at J; junction bases unmatched: 7. The CDR3 has 16 amino acids. From germline, CDR1 is SGHTS and CDR2 YDEGEE. In DNA form, the CDR3 reads TGTGCCAGCAGCTTTTACTCGGGACAGGGGAAAGAGACCCAGTACTTC. Protein: CASSFYSGQGKETQYF.

This clone is a singleton in its sample. The chain uses TRBV9 and TRBJ1-1; TRBD1 agrees at 9 bases. The V gene's germline CDR1 is SGDLS and CDR2 YYNGEE. The CDR3 sequence is 15 residues long. The V segment lost 0 bases and the J segment 3 bases; nucleotides outside the gene matches: 3. CDR3 amino acids: CASSVDGTGYTEAFF. The CDR3 DNA is TGTGCCAGCAGCGTAGATGGGACAGGGTACACTGAAGCTTTCTTT.

The gene calls are TRBV6-6 and TRBJ1-5, with D maybe TRBD1 (5 bases). V was pared by 7 bases and J by 5 bases, with 12 bases between. Germline CDR1 reads MNHNY; CDR2 reads SVGAGI (reference sequence). The CDR3 has 13 amino acids. Here the CDR3 DNA reads TGTGCCAGCAAGTCCAGGGCCGATCAGCCCCAGCATTTT. Its translation: CASKSRADQPQHF.

The V gene is TRBV6-5, the J gene TRBJ2-7; 7 nucleotides match TRBD1. Trimming took 2 bases from V and 3 from J; bases not matched to a gene: 1. Germline V gene lookup returns CDR1 MNHEY and CDR2 SVGAGI. This CDR3 spans 13 amino acids. CDR3 loop: CASSYRDSYEQYF. CDR3 in DNA: TGTGCCAGCAGTTACCGGGACAGCTACGAGCAGTACTTC.

This clone appeared a single time. The chain recombines TRBV7-8 with TRBJ1-2; D gene unclear. Germline V lookup: CDR1 SGHVS, CDR2 FQNEAQ. CDR3 length: 16 amino acids. Trimming removed 0 bases from V and 5 bases from J, with 16 bases in between. CDR3 residues: CASSLASSGRAYGYTF. The CDR3 nucleotides read TGTGCCAGCAGCTTAGCCTCTAGCGGGAGGGCGTATGGCTACACCTTC.

J is TRBJ1-2 and V is TRBV5-6; maybe TRBD1 (5 bases). The germline V gene has CDR1 SGHDT and CDR2 YYEEEE. V dropped 3 bases and J dropped 6 bases, with 18 bases sitting between them. The CDR3 covers 15 residues. The CDR3 DNA reads as TGTGCCAGCAGCTGGCGCGGGACGGACCTTAATGGCTACACCTTC. This translates into CASSWRGTDLNGYTF. Variable domain in full (rest from reference TRBV5-6 and TRBJ1-2): DAGVTQSPTHLIKTRGQQVTLRCSPKSGHDTVSWYQQALGQGPQFIFQYYEEEERQRGNFPDRFSGHQFPNYSSELNVNALLLGDSALYLCASSWRGTDLNGYTFGSGTRLTVV.

The J gene is TRBJ1-3, the V gene TRBV7-4, with 9 bases identical to TRBD1. CDR1 and CDR2 (germline): SGHVT, SQSDAQ. V shed 6 bases, J shed 4 bases, and the junction held 7 bases outside the gene matches. This CDR3 spans 15 amino acids. CDR3: CASSRDRVDGNTIYF. The CDR3 coding sequence is TGTGCCAGCAGTCGGGACAGGGTAGACGGAAACACCATATATTTT.

The chain links TRBV19 to TRBJ1-1; 9 bases are a match to TRBD1. V was clipped by 2 bases and J by 5 bases; unmatched bases: 6. Germline values: CDR1 LNHDA, CDR2 SQIVND (reference sequence). This CDR3 is built from 15 residues. The CDR3 coding sequence is TGTGCCAGTAGTATAAGAGGGACAGGGCTGACTGAAGCTTTCTTT. It encodes CASSIRGTGLTEAFF. The complete variable domain, with remaining parts taken from reference TRBV19 and TRBJ1-1, reads DGGITQSPKYLFRKEGQNVTLSCEQNLNHDAMYWYRQDPGQGLRLIYYSQIVNDFQKGDIAEGYSVSREKKESFPLTVTSAQKNPTAFYLCASSIRGTGLTEAFFGQGTRLTVV.

Worth noting for this clone: Other DNA sequences in this sample translate to the same CDR3. J is TRBJ2-7 and V is TRBV6-1; 7 bases fit TRBD1. The CDR3 spans 15 residues. The V and J ends lost 5 bases and 4 bases, in that order; junction bases with no gene match: 11. Germline assignment: CDR1 MNHNS and CDR2 SASEGT. The CDR3 DNA is TGTGCCAGCAGTCTTTCAAGGGGACAGCAGTACGAGCAGTACTTC. Translated: CASSLSRGQQYEQYF.

This clone was seen just once. CDR3: CASSYSASGITETQYF. The CDR3 DNA reads TGTGCCAGCAGTTACTCGGCTAGCGGGATAACGGAGACCCAGTACTTC. The chain carries TRBV6-5 and TRBJ2-5, with 9 positions matching TRBD2. The V gene end was trimmed by 0 bases and the J gene end by 5 bases; junction bases not matched to a gene: 7. Germline CDR1 is MNHEY and CDR2 is SVGAGI. The CDR3 consists of 16 residues.